Below are 11 T cell receptor beta chains sequenced from a single sample in a study of PD-L1 blockade in urothelial cancer. The data were produced by immunoSEQ multiplex PCR, yet TCRdb's version contains in-frame clones alone and is incomplete. Here the sample spans roughly 100,000 clones, 83% being singletons. Time point: peripheral blood 6 weeks after treatment start. Sequencing used PBMCs, obtained around atezolizumab (anti-PD-L1) treatment. These receptors were taken from a man in his 70s with urothelial cancer.

This clone was observed a handful of times. This chain links TRBV30 with TRBJ1-4; tentatively, D is TRBD1 (5 bases). The CDR3 contains 13 residues. Germline V gene sequence: CDR1 GTSNPN, CDR2 SVGIG (reference sequence). Trimming cost V 1 base and J 8 bases, with 11 bases left between them. DNA of the CDR3: TGTGCCTGGAGTGCCCAGGGTATAGAAAAACTGTTTTTT. This gives the protein CAWSAQGIEKLFF.

CDR3 sequence (DNA): TGTGCCAGCAGCCGTAGACAAGATGAGCAGTTCTTC. This sequence encodes CASSRRQDEQFF. The rearrangement links TRBV27 to TRBJ2-1; D is unresolved. Germline CDR1 MNHEY, CDR2 SMNVEV (reference sequence). The V and J ends lost 6 bases and 8 bases respectively, with 11 bases between them. This CDR3 region has 12 residues.

This rearrangement joins TRBV19 to TRBJ1-1; no clear D. CDR3 length: 15 amino acids. Germline CDR1 LNHDA, CDR2 SQIVND (reference sequence). The ends were cut back, 0 bases at V and 6 bases at J, with 14 bases in the middle. The CDR3 DNA sequence: TGTGCCAGTAGTATAGATTCGGGAGATCCTGCTGAAGCTTTCTTT. Amino acid sequence: CASSIDSGDPAEAFF.

This clone was counted a single time. The chain has TRBV6-4 and TRBJ2-3, with D uncertain. This CDR3 contains 13 residues. CDR1 MRHNA and CDR2 SNTAGT come from the germline V gene. V was clipped by 0 bases and J by 6 bases, with 7 bases between them. The CDR3 DNA follows: TGTGCCAGCAGTGACTCGACAAGGGATACGCAGTATTTT. Translating it yields CASSDSTRDTQYF.

This chain links TRBV27 with TRBJ1-4; D call uncertain. The germline V and J ends were trimmed by 6 bases and 4 bases, with 15 bases remaining between them. Germline-derived CDR1 and CDR2 are MNHEY and SMNVEV (reference sequence). This CDR3 spans 15 amino acids. The CDR3 protein is CASRMELGSNEKLFF. The CDR3 coding sequence is TGTGCCAGCAGGATGGAGTTGGGGAGTAATGAAAAACTGTTTTTT.

This clone was counted only a few times. V is TRBV20-1 and J is TRBJ2-4, with TRBD2 matching 8 bases. The trim removed 3 bases at V and 11 bases at J, leaving 3 bases unmatched. Germline CDR1 is DFQATT and CDR2 is SNEGSKA (reference sequence). CDR3 size: 11 residues. Here the CDR3 DNA reads TGCAGTGCTAGGGGCGGGGGGCTTCAGTACTTC. This codes for CSARGGGLQYF.

V usage is TRBV6-1 and J usage is TRBJ2-1, with 11 positions matching TRBD1. The CDR3 sequence is 15 residues long. CDR1 and CDR2 from the germline V gene are MNHNS and SASEGT. V was pared by 10 bases and J by 3 bases, with 8 bases of the junction left unmatched. The CDR3 here is CATYPGQGVYNEQFF. In DNA form, the CDR3 reads TGTGCCACTTACCCGGGACAGGGGGTCTACAATGAGCAGTTCTTC.

The gene calls are TRBV5-1 and TRBJ2-1; TRBD2 matches 8 bases. The junction had 3 bases not matched to a gene; V was cut back by 4 bases and J by 0 bases. Germline V gene sequence: CDR1 SGHRS, CDR2 YFSETQ. The CDR3 totals 15 residues. CDR3 nucleotide sequence: TGCGCCAGCAGCGGGAGCGGGAGCTCCTACAATGAGCAGTTCTTC. This encodes CASSGSGSSYNEQFF.

The DNA of the CDR3 is TGTGCCACCAGCAGCTTCCAAGAGACCCAGTACTTC. Amino acids: CATSSFQETQYF. The rearrangement joins TRBV15 to TRBJ2-5; D is unresolved. The CDR3 loop spans 12 amino acids. Trimming left V 3 bases short and J 1 base short, with 3 bases between. Germline V lookup: CDR1 LNHNV, CDR2 YYDKDF (reference sequence).

V usage is TRBV10-2 and J usage is TRBJ2-2, with D maybe TRBD1 (5 bases). V shed 7 bases and J shed 0 bases, with 12 bases lying between them. The CDR3 has 15 amino acids. Looked up from germline, CDR1 is WSHSY and CDR2 is SAAADI. In DNA form, the CDR3 reads TGCGCCAGCAATCCTCAGGGTTCGAACACCGGGGAGCTGTTTTTT. Amino acids: CASNPQGSNTGELFF.

This chain joins TRBV30 and TRBJ1-1; TRBD1 might be the D (6 bases). This CDR3 region has 14 residues. Per germline, CDR1 GTSNPN and CDR2 SVGIG (reference sequence). The V and J ends lost 5 bases and 5 bases respectively, with 18 bases between them. CDR3 amino acids: CAWDRTEGRTEAFF. CDR3 coding DNA: TGTGCCTGGGACCGGACAGAGGGGAGAACTGAAGCTTTCTTT.